The 17 T cell receptor beta chains below all came from one sample that was sequenced in a study of early T cells in non-severe SARS-CoV-2 infection. TCRdb reprocessed the 5' RACE reads via MiXCR and lists one record per CDR3 protein. The sample holds about 33,000 distinct CDR3 sequences, 4% to 5% seen once. Sequenced input: whole blood. These receptors all come from an adult who was a healthcare worker with PCR-confirmed SARS-CoV-2 infection or an uninfected control (not recorded which).

This clonotype was seen ten or more times. The J gene is TRBJ1-6, the V gene TRBV7-8; D is unresolved. Germline values: CDR1 SGHVS, CDR2 FQNEAQ. The CDR3 sequence is 13 residues long. Trimming cost V 1 base and J 9 bases, with 7 bases left between them. CDR3 loop: CASSLVFVSPLHF. CDR3 DNA sequence: TGTGCCAGCAGCTTAGTTTTTGTTTCACCCCTCCACTTT.

In this sample, this clonotype turned up many times. V is TRBV7-9 and J is TRBJ2-5, with TRBD2 identical over 7 bases. Germline V lookup: CDR1 SEHNR, CDR2 FQNEAQ (reference sequence). J gave up 5 bases and V 5 bases, and 5 bases lay outside the gene matches. The CDR3 has 13 residues. The CDR3, as DNA: TGTGCCAGCAGCCCGACTAGCATGGAGACCCAGTACTTC. Protein sequence: CASSPTSMETQYF.

This clonotype was seen many times. The V call is TRBV5-6, the J call TRBJ1-2, with D possibly being TRBD1 (5 bases). The CDR3 covers 13 residues. The germline V and J ends were trimmed by 4 bases and 4 bases, with 11 bases remaining between them. The germline gives CDR1 SGHDT, CDR2 YYEEEE. The CDR3 loop reads CASSTQDAYGYTF. DNA of the CDR3: TGTGCCAGCAGCACACAGGATGCCTATGGCTACACCTTC. The full variable domain, with the rest looked up from reference TRBV5-6 and TRBJ1-2, is DAGVTQSPTHLIKTRGQQVTLRCSPKSGHDTVSWYQQALGQGPQFIFQYYEEEERQRGNFPDRFSGHQFPNYSSELNVNALLLGDSALYLCASSTQDAYGYTFGSGTRLTVV.

With regard to this clonotype: One junction end does not reproduce the germline sequence, and a read error may be involved. The V and J genes are TRBV2 and TRBJ1-6; D not resolved. Germline values: CDR1 SNHLY, CDR2 FYNNEI. The CDR3 is 11 residues long. Here the CDR3 reads CASSDTSSLHF. DNA of the CDR3: TGTGCCAGCAGTGACACTTCATCCCTCCACTTT.

This clonotype has more than one count but fewer than ten. The chain carries TRBV5-1 and TRBJ1-1; D is possibly TRBD1 (6 bases). Looked up from germline, CDR1 is SGHRS and CDR2 is YFSETQ. With 3 bases removed from V and 8 bases from J, the gap between germline ends came to 8 bases. CDR3 length: 11 amino acids. CDR3 nucleotide sequence: TGCGCCAGCAGCTGGGGGACAGAAGCTTTCTTT. It yields the protein CASSWGTEAFF.

With respect to this clonotype: Being one base from a much bigger clone, this may be a read error. This chain uses TRBV3-1 with TRBJ1-3; 7 bases map to TRBD1. V was pared by 1 base and J by 3 bases, with 0 bases of the junction left unmatched. Germline V gene sequence: CDR1 LGHDT, CDR2 YNNKEL (reference sequence). This CDR3 has 14 amino acids. CDR3 nucleotide sequence: TGTGCCAGCAGCCAAGGGACAGGTGGAAACACCATATATTTT. Protein: CASSQGTGGNTIYF.

This clonotype was seen at least ten times. The chain links TRBV12-3 or TRBV12-4 to TRBJ2-2; 10 bases agree with TRBD2. This CDR3 has 13 residues. The V gene end was trimmed by 7 bases and the J gene end by 6 bases; junction bases not matched to a gene: 2. CDR3 in DNA: TGTGCCAGCAACAGCGGGGGGGCCGGGGAGCTGTTTTTT. This sequence encodes CASNSGGAGELFF.

This clonotype was seen many times. The V call is TRBV28, the J call TRBJ2-5, with a tentative D call TRBD1 (5 bases). Looked up from germline, CDR1 is MDHEN and CDR2 is SYDVKM. The CDR3 extends over 17 amino acids. The germline V and J ends were trimmed by 5 bases and 4 bases, with 23 bases remaining between them. The CDR3, as DNA: TGTGCCAGCAGTCCTCAATCCGCCCAGGGATTCAGAGAGACCCAGTACTTC. Translating it yields CASSPQSAQGFRETQYF.

This clonotype was observed at least ten times. The J gene is TRBJ2-3, the V gene TRBV5-1; the match to TRBD2 covers 8 bases. Germline assignment: CDR1 SGHRS and CDR2 YFSETQ. The V gene end was trimmed by 5 bases and the J gene end by 2 bases; junction bases not matched to a gene: 4. The CDR3 sequence is 14 residues long. CDR3 sequence reads: CASRAGANTDTQYF. For the CDR3, the DNA is TGCGCCAGCAGAGCGGGGGCTAACACAGATACGCAGTATTTT.

This clonotype was counted at least ten times. V is TRBV18 and J is TRBJ1-2, with TRBD1 matching over 8 bases. Germline trimming cut 3 bases from V and 4 bases from J; bases unmatched to any gene: 4. This CDR3 comprises 14 residues. Per germline, CDR1 KGHSH and CDR2 LQKENI. CDR3 sequence reads: CASSPGTGSYGYTF. For the CDR3, the DNA is TGTGCCAGCTCACCGGGGACAGGTTCCTATGGCTACACCTTC.

This clonotype appeared many times. The V and J genes are TRBV3-1 and TRBJ1-2, with D perhaps TRBD1 (5 bases). Germline V gene data show CDR1 as LGHDT and CDR2 as YNNKEL (reference sequence). V was trimmed by 6 bases and J by 3 bases, leaving 14 bases between them. This CDR3 is built from 14 residues. The CDR3 DNA follows: TGTGCCAGCAGTGACTCGGGACGGGACTATGGCTACACCTTC. It yields the protein CASSDSGRDYGYTF.

This chain joins TRBV12-3 or TRBV12-4 and TRBJ2-7; D may be TRBD2 (5 bases). V was trimmed by 1 base and J by 2 bases, leaving 12 bases between them. The CDR3 sequence is 15 residues long. The CDR3 DNA is TGTGCCAGCAGTTTAGTAGGGCGGACTCCCTACGAGCAGTACTTC. The encoded protein is CASSLVGRTPYEQYF.

This clonotype was observed a few times. The rearrangement links TRBV3-1 to TRBJ1-1; D call uncertain. This CDR3 region has 14 residues. Looked up from germline, CDR1 is LGHDT and CDR2 is YNNKEL (reference sequence). V lost 1 base and J 1 base, leaving 7 bases between the germline ends. CDR3 in amino acids: CASSQVPRNTEAFF. CDR3 nucleotides: TGTGCCAGCAGCCAAGTTCCGAGGAACACTGAAGCTTTCTTT.

This clonotype occurred many times. This chain joins TRBV14 and TRBJ2-3, with unresolved D. The ends were cut back, 2 bases at V and 6 bases at J, with 18 bases in the middle. This CDR3 contains 16 residues. CDR1 is SGHDN and CDR2 is FVKESK in the germline V gene. The CDR3 nucleotides are TGTGCCAGCAGCCAAACCAGGCGGCCGGTTCTGGATACGCAGTATTTT. The encoded protein is CASSQTRRPVLDTQYF.

In its sample, this clonotype was seen many times. The rearrangement joins TRBV4-1 to TRBJ1-2; D unresolved. Trimming shortened V by 0 bases and J by 1 base, and 9 bases separated the two germline ends. CDR1 and CDR2 from the germline V gene are MGHRA and YSYEKL. The CDR3 is 15 amino acids. CDR3 residues: CASSQDRSDNYGYTF. Written as DNA, the CDR3 is TGCGCCAGCAGCCAAGACAGGAGCGATAACTATGGCTACACCTTC.

A few counts support this clonotype. The CDR3 loop is CASSQGQGYYGYTF. DNA of the CDR3: TGTGCCAGCAGCCAAGGTCAGGGGTACTATGGCTACACCTTC. The chain recombines TRBV14 with TRBJ1-2; a weak D match, TRBD1 (6 bases). The CDR3 runs to 14 residues. Trimming removed 1 base from V and 3 bases from J, with 9 bases in between. Germline CDR1 is SGHDN and CDR2 is FVKESK.

This clonotype came up many times. The V gene is TRBV5-1, the J gene TRBJ2-1; D is possibly TRBD1 (6 bases). The germline gives CDR1 SGHRS, CDR2 YFSETQ. CDR3 length: 17 amino acids. The V gene lost 1 base and the J gene lost 0 bases, with 14 bases spanning the gap. CDR3 residues: CASSLTGRTRSYNEQFF. CDR3 bases: TGCGCCAGCAGCTTGACAGGGCGTACCCGCTCCTACAATGAGCAGTTCTTC.